This entry lists 18 T cell receptor beta chains sequenced from one sample in a study of beta chain features in type 1 diabetes. The isolated RNA, all of it, was reverse transcribed, so expressed TCRB transcripts were what got sequenced. The protocol was immunoSEQ multiplex PCR, while the TCRdb copy is restricted to in-frame clones and leaves out a portion. The table lists around 160,000 clones, 50% to 70% of them singletons. Notes on the study in general: Within each of all four CD4+ subsets, Type 1 diabetes patients had TCRB CDR3s that were moderately but significantly shorter.

These receptors' antigens are unknown. Sample: naive CD4+ T cells from blood. The receptors here all came from a man aged 30 to 39 with type 1 diabetes.

This clone was counted once. The chain has TRBV29-1 and TRBJ1-2; unclear D gene. Trimming pared 3 bases from V and 6 bases from J, leaving 20 bases between. The CDR3 covers 15 residues. Germline CDR1 and CDR2: SQVTM and ANQGSEA. DNA of the CDR3: TGCAGCGTTGACCCGGTGGCGGGAGGCGCCGATGGCTACACCTTC. It specifies CSVDPVAGGADGYTF. The entire variable domain, with the rest obtained from reference TRBV29-1 and TRBJ1-2, is as follows: SAVISQKPSRDICQRGTSLTIQCQVDSQVTMMFWYRQQPGQSLTLIATANQGSEATYESGFVIDKFPISRPNLTFSTLTVSNMSPEDSSIYLCSVDPVAGGADGYTFGSGTRLTVV.

This chain uses TRBV10-3 with TRBJ2-1; D is unresolved. The germline V gene encodes CDR1 ENHRY and CDR2 SYGVKD. CDR3 length: 9 amino acids. CDR3 region: CAVGGEQFF. The CDR3 coding sequence is TGTGCAGTAGGTGGTGAGCAGTTCTTC.

V usage is TRBV4-3 and J usage is TRBJ1-5; D is undetermined. The length of the CDR3 is 13 residues. Trimming pared 0 bases from V and 4 bases from J, leaving 4 bases between. Germline-derived CDR1 and CDR2 are LGHNA and YSLEER. CDR3 protein: CASSQDHNQPQHF. CDR3 nucleotides: TGCGCCAGCAGCCAAGATCATAATCAGCCCCAGCATTTT.

The chain joins TRBV7-2 to TRBJ1-6, with D unclear. Looked up from germline, CDR1 is SGHTA and CDR2 is FQGNSA. V gave up 1 base and J gave up 10 bases, with 5 bases separating them. CDR3 size: 12 residues. The DNA for the CDR3 is TGTGCCAGCAGCTTAGGAAGCTCACCCCTCCACTTT. It codes for CASSLGSSPLHF.

The rearrangement joins TRBV7-2 to TRBJ2-1, with 11 bases identical to TRBD2. This CDR3 spans 15 amino acids. After removal of 6 bases from V and 5 bases from J, the junction contained 6 bases not matched to a gene. Germline CDR1 is SGHTA and CDR2 is FQGNSA. The CDR3 reads CASRLGTSGNNEQFF. In DNA, the CDR3 is TGTGCCAGCAGGCTGGGGACTAGCGGCAACAATGAGCAGTTCTTC.

The chain has TRBV20-1 and TRBJ1-1, with D uncertain. The CDR3 runs 11 residues. Germline values: CDR1 DFQATT, CDR2 SNEGSKA (reference sequence). Trimming shortened V by 5 bases and J by 4 bases, and 8 bases separated the two germline ends. The CDR3 sequence: CSAPILTEAFF. The CDR3 DNA reads as TGCAGTGCTCCAATACTCACTGAAGCTTTCTTT.

As concerns this clone: The sample has other DNA sequences that encode this CDR3 too. The chain combines TRBV7-2 with TRBJ2-5; 9 positions match TRBD1. With 4 bases clipped from V and 4 bases from J, the junction kept 1 base outside the gene matches. Germline CDR1 and CDR2: SGHTA and FQGNSA. The CDR3 consists of 13 residues. CDR3 loop: CASSSTGGETQYF. CDR3 DNA: TGTGCCAGCAGCTCGACAGGGGGAGAGACCCAGTACTTC.

This sequence joins TRBV30 and TRBJ1-6, with TRBD1 as a possible D gene (5 bases). The CDR3 has 15 residues. With 3 bases removed from V and 3 bases from J, the gap between germline ends came to 12 bases. The germline V gene has CDR1 GTSNPN and CDR2 SVGIG (reference sequence). The CDR3 here is CAWSGGLLYNSPLHF. Here the CDR3 DNA reads TGTGCCTGGAGCGGGGGACTTCTCTATAATTCACCCCTCCACTTT.

The genes are TRBV11-2 and TRBJ1-2, with D unresolved. The CDR3 consists of 10 residues. Germline CDR1 is SGHAT and CDR2 is FQNNGV. The V gene lost 11 bases and the J gene lost 4 bases, with 8 bases spanning the gap. The CDR3 DNA is TGTGCCGTTGGGTCCTATGGCTACACCTTC. Residues: CAVGSYGYTF.

The V call is TRBV7-9, the J call TRBJ2-6; D not resolved. CDR3 length: 16 residues. V lost 4 bases, J lost 1 base, and 11 bases lay in between. In germline, CDR1 is SEHNR, CDR2 FQNEAQ (reference sequence). CDR3 in DNA: TGTGCCAGCAGCTCCCGCATCGGATCTGGGGCCAACGTCCTGACTTTC. Encoded protein: CASSSRIGSGANVLTF.

The chain is built from TRBV25-1 and TRBJ1-5; TRBD1 is a possible D gene (5 bases). V was pared by 1 base and J by 2 bases, with 12 bases between. The CDR3 has 16 residues. CDR1 MGHDK and CDR2 SYGVNS come from the germline V gene. CDR3 sequence reads: CASSEFGGDGNQPQHF. CDR3 DNA: TGTGCCAGCAGTGAATTTGGGGGTGATGGCAATCAGCCCCAGCATTTT.

The V gene is TRBV20-1, the J gene TRBJ2-7, with no clear D. The V end lost 5 bases, the J end lost 2 bases, and 7 bases lay between the germline ends. The CDR3 runs to 11 residues. The germline CDR1 and CDR2 sequences are DFQATT and SNEGSKA (reference sequence). CDR3 loop: CSAELAYEQYF. In DNA form, the CDR3 reads TGCAGTGCTGAGTTAGCCTACGAGCAGTACTTC.

The CDR3 here is CATANTQYF. The CDR3 bases are TGTGCCACCGCTAATACGCAGTATTTT. This chain uses TRBV6-6 with TRBJ2-3; D uncertain. The ends were cut back, 10 bases at V and 7 bases at J, with 6 bases in the middle. CDR1 and CDR2 from the germline V gene are MNHNY and SVGAGI (reference sequence). The CDR3 runs to 9 residues.

J is TRBJ2-6 and V is TRBV7-9; D tentatively reads TRBD1 or TRBD2 (5 bases each). From germline, CDR1 is SEHNR and CDR2 FQNEAQ (reference sequence). V lost 11 bases and J 0 bases, leaving 14 bases between the germline ends. The CDR3 length is 15 residues. CDR3 in DNA: TGTGCCGGGGGACCGCTTAACTCTGGGGCCAACGTCCTGACTTTC. Translation gives CAGGPLNSGANVLTF.

The chain carries TRBV28 and TRBJ2-7; 7 nucleotides match TRBD2. This CDR3 contains 14 residues. Losses at the gene ends were 4 bases for V and 0 bases for J; bases not matched to a gene: 3. CDR1 is MDHEN and CDR2 is SYDVKM in the germline V gene. The CDR3: CASSSLAVSYEQYF. For the CDR3, the DNA is TGTGCCAGCAGTTCTCTAGCGGTCTCCTACGAGCAGTACTTC.

The V call is TRBV4-1, the J call TRBJ2-2; D is undetermined. The germline V gene has CDR1 MGHRA and CDR2 YSYEKL. CDR3 length equals 18 residues. Trimming removed 3 bases from V and 4 bases from J, with 21 bases in between. CDR3 DNA: TGCGCCAGCAGCCAGATCTGGCCGATGACTGCAACCACCGGGGAGCTGTTTTTT. Translating it yields CASSQIWPMTATTGELFF.

This clone was counted only a few times. The J gene is TRBJ1-2, the V gene TRBV29-1, with D unclear. The V end lost 3 bases, the J end lost 6 bases, and 5 bases lay between the germline ends. The CDR3 consists of 10 residues. Per germline, CDR1 SQVTM and CDR2 ANQGSEA. CDR3 DNA: TGCAGCGTTGACTATGATGGCTACACCTTC. This sequence encodes CSVDYDGYTF. Complete variable domain (other parts from reference TRBV29-1 and TRBJ1-2): SAVISQKPSRDICQRGTSLTIQCQVDSQVTMMFWYRQQPGQSLTLIATANQGSEATYESGFVIDKFPISRPNLTFSTLTVSNMSPEDSSIYLCSVDYDGYTFGSGTRLTVV.

The rearrangement joins TRBV9 to TRBJ2-3; TRBD2 matches 10 bases. The V segment lost 0 bases and the J segment 5 bases; nucleotides outside the gene matches: 3. The CDR3 spans 15 residues. Germline V CDR1 and CDR2: SGDLS, YYNGEE. The CDR3 spells CASSVDIAGGDTQYF. CDR3 sequence (DNA): TGTGCCAGCAGCGTAGATATAGCGGGGGGAGATACGCAGTATTTT.